This T cell receptor (beta chain) was recovered during a study of blood T cell repertoires in COVID-19. In the study overall: Acute-phase and convalescent COVID-19 samples originated in the United States, Italy and Spain. Sample material is recorded as cDNA or gDNA derived from T cells, B-cell-depleted T cells, or PBMCs.

V dropped 2 bases and J dropped 4 bases, with 11 bases sitting between them. The CDR3 is made up of 15 amino acids. Germline CDR1 reads LGHDT; CDR2 reads YNNKEL (reference sequence). In the study's own analysis: The assay estimated nucleated cells by amplifying reference gene primers. Produced via immunoSEQ multiplex PCR; TCRdb's table is partial and in-frame only. V and J calls and clone size are as listed in that table; D and trimming were resolved from the DNA. The data show roughly 250,000 clones, about 89% seen once. Input material: peripheral blood. This chain links TRBV3-1 (or the pseudogene TRBV3-2) with TRBJ2-2; a possible D gene is TRBD2 (5 bases). This TCR derives from a man in his thirties or forties with acute or convalescent COVID-19. DNA of the CDR3: TGTGCCAGCAGCCAAAGGTCTGCGGGCACCGGGGAGCTGTTTTTT. This codes for CASSQRSAGTGELFF.